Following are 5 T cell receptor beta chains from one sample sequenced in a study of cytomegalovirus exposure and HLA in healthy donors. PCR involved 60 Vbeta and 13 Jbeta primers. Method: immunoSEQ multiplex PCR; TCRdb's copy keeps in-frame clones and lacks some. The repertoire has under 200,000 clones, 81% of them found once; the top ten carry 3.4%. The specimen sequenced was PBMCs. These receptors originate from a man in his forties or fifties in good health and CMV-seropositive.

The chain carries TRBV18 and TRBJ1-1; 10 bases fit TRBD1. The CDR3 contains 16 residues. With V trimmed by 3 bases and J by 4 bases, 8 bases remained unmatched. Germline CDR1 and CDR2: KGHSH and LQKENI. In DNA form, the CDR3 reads TGTGCCAGCTCACCGACGGGACAGGGGTCGGGCACTGAAGCTTTCTTT. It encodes CASSPTGQGSGTEAFF.

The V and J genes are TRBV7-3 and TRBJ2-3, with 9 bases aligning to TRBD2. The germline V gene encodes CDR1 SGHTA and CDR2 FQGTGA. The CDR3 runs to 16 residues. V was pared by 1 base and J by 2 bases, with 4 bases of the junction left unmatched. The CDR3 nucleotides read TGTGCCAGCAGCTTAAGAGGGACTAGCTCCACAGATACGCAGTATTTT. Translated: CASSLRGTSSTDTQYF.

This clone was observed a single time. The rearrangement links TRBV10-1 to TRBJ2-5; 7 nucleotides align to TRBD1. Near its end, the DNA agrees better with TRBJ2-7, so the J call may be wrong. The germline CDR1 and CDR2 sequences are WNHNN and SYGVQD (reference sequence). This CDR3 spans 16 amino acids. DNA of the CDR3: TGCGCCAGCAGTGATCACAAACAGGGGCGCAGCTACGAGCAGTACTTC. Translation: CASSDHKQGRSYEQYF.

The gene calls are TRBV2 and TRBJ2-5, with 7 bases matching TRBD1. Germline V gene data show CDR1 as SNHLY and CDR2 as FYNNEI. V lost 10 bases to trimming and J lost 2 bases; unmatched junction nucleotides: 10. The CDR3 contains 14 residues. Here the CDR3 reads CATESVDRQETQYF. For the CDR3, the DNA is TGTGCCACCGAGTCCGTGGACAGGCAAGAGACCCAGTACTTC.

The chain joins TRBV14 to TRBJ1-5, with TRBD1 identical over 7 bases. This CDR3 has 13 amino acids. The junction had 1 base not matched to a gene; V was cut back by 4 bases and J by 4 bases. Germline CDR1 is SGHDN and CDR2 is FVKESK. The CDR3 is CASSPQGNQPQHF. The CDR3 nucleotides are TGTGCCAGCAGCCCACAGGGGAATCAGCCCCAGCATTTT.